These T cell receptor beta chains were read from a single sample in a study of T cells in Graves' hyperthyroidism and ophthalmopathy. Each CDR3 protein is one row after TCRdb ran MiXCR on the multiplex PCR reads. The repertoire holds under 300,000 distinct CDR3 sequences, with about an eighth as singletons. The sequencing sample was made of blood. These receptors were collected from a woman aged 25 to 39 with Graves' hyperthyroidism that later progressed to Graves' ophthalmopathy. Both conserved end residues are part of each CDR3.

J	V	CDR3
TRBJ1-2	TRBV24-1	CATSTANYGYTF
TRBJ2-2	TRBV15	CATSSPWTSGWTGELFF
TRBJ2-1	TRBV27	CASSGNLNNEQFF
TRBJ2-2	TRBV7-2	CASRLQLDGGLNPNTGELFF
TRBJ2-7	TRBV24-1	CATSDGGGGREQYF
TRBJ2-1	TRBV5-1	CASNPISTAYNEQFF
TRBJ2-6	TRBV27	CATQPASSGANVLTF
TRBJ2-7	TRBV2	CASSVDGYEQYF
TRBJ2-2	TRBV20-1	CSARVAGAVTGELFF
TRBJ2-1	TRBV5-4	CASSLAGLVGTEQFF
TRBJ1-5	TRBV6-5	CASSSREAQPQHF
TRBJ2-1	TRBV19	CATSGSRSYNEQFF
TRBJ2-1	TRBV5-1	CASSLGPSGSGNEQFF
TRBJ2-2	TRBV19	CASSIAPGTGELFF
TRBJ1-5	TRBV20-1	CSARDREGGQPQHF
TRBJ2-1	TRBV7-6	CASSFDTGGGNEQFF
TRBJ1-2	TRBV20-1	CSAGDGGGGYGYTF
TRBJ1-1	TRBV12-3/TRBV12-4	CASSLSTGLDTEAFF
TRBJ2-2	TRBV5-1	CASSLDGGWTGELFF
TRBJ2-3	TRBV20-1	CSANTFSQSTDTQYF
TRBJ2-7	TRBV29-1	CSVVASSYEQYF
TRBJ1-3	TRBV19	CASSTLGRRIGNTIYF
TRBJ1-5	TRBV18	CASSREQGQPQHF
TRBJ1-2	TRBV28	CASSILPRAEGYTF
TRBJ1-6	TRBV7-9	CASRQGDNSPLHF
TRBJ2-1	TRBV11-2	CASSLAGIGQEQFF
TRBJ2-1	TRBV7-2	CASSLGGAKRWEQFF
TRBJ2-7	TRBV20-1	CSARLRDEQYF
TRBJ1-4	TRBV7-9	CASSLLSEKLFF
TRBJ2-7	TRBV29-1	CSVEARDGDGEQYF
TRBJ2-1	TRBV24-1	CATSDPTSGRAKNLHEQFF
TRBJ2-1	TRBV29-1	CSGLTPPRVPDGEQFF
TRBJ2-1	TRBV7-3	CASSLGPLGSGIVSYNEQFF
TRBJ2-7	TRBV4-2	CASSQDFLAYEQYF
TRBJ1-6	TRBV20-1	CSARDLAGFYNSPLHF
TRBJ2-1	TRBV7-9	CASSSLGTSGSRHEQFF
TRBJ2-7	TRBV11-3	CASSPGPGQGAVEQYF
TRBJ1-1	TRBV28	CASSLLVGDSGAFF
TRBJ2-3	TRBV19	CASSTRQAMDTQYF
TRBJ1-1	TRBV7-9	CASSPPAGTLLNTEAFF
TRBJ2-1	TRBV7-8	CASSPKRGGYNEQFF
TRBJ1-1	TRBV11-3	CASSLDGAEAFF
TRBJ2-1	TRBV7-9	CASSSIKREDYNEQFF
TRBJ1-1	TRBV4-3	CASSQDDFTEAFF
TRBJ1-5	TRBV7-8	CASSLGGYRDYNQPQHF
TRBJ2-7	TRBV27	CASRRTGDQEQYF
TRBJ1-1	TRBV4-1	CASSQAGQDTMNTEAFF
TRBJ1-3	TRBV20-1	CSATGQYSGNTIYF